This entry concerns a single TCR beta chain. TCRdb re-called the 5' RACE reads and gives one entry per CDR3 protein, without DNA. The sample has fewer than 550,000 distinct CDR3 sequences, and its top ten clones hold 2% to 3%. The sample is drawn from a study of monozygotic twins with inflammatory bowel disease. Looked up from germline, CDR1 is SGHRS and CDR2 is YFSETQ. The CDR3 extends over 14 amino acids. The chain combines TRBV5-1 with TRBJ1-3; without DNA, the TCRdb call of TRBD1 cannot be checked. Sequencing was performed on blood. This sequence originates from a human donor with ulcerative colitis or Crohn's disease, or a healthy co-twin of an affected twin (not recorded which). The CDR3 sequence: CASSPTGAGNTIYF.